A selection of T cell receptor beta chains follows, all from one sample in a study of OX40 agonist ivuxolimab in advanced cancers. This table comes from immunoSEQ multiplex PCR, and its TCRdb copy is limited to in-frame clones, with some not included. This sample has 15,000 to 20,000 clones, with about three quarters found just once. The source was CD4+ or CD8+ T cells sorted from blood, collected in a trial of the OX40 agonist ivuxolimab. The source is an adult with an advanced solid tumor such as melanoma, head and neck, liver or kidney cancer. Both conserved end residues are part of each CDR3. The D gene is left open where the match is weak. Rows may omit the clone size; those that give it use once, few, many or a size class.

TRBJ2-7 TRBD1 NA TRBV5-1 TGCGCCAGCAGCCACGGGACAGGGGTGTACGAGCAGTACTTC CASSHGTGVYEQYF
TRBJ1-1 NA NA TRBV9 TGTGCCAGCAGCCTTTACTTATCGGGCGACACTGAAGCTTTCTTT CASSLYLSGDTEAFF
TRBJ2-7 NA few TRBV11-2 TGTGCCAGCAGCTTAGGGCAGTCCTACGAGCAGTACTTC CASSLGQSYEQYF
TRBJ1-1 NA NA TRBV5-1 TGCGCCAGCAGCTTGGATTATGGGGGGATCCCTGAAGCTTTCTTT CASSLDYGGIPEAFF
TRBJ2-1 NA NA TRBV4-3 TGCGCCAGCAGCCAAGACGCAGGGTGGGCGAATGAGCAGTTCTTC CASSQDAGWANEQFF
TRBJ2-1 TRBD2 NA TRBV19 TGTGCCAGTAGTTTTACTAGCGGGAGGGTCGATGAGCAGTTCTTC CASSFTSGRVDEQFF
TRBJ1-1 NA NA TRBV27 TGTGCCAGCAGTTCGAGAGGTGTCACTGAAGCTTTCTTT CASSSRGVTEAFF
TRBJ2-2 NA NA TRBV2 TGTGCCAGCAGATTTACGAACACCGGGGAGCTGTTTTTT CASRFTNTGELFF
TRBJ2-5 TRBD2 NA TRBV2 TGTGCCAGCAGTGAGATACTAGCGACGCCACAAGAGACCCAGTACTTC CASSEILATPQETQYF
TRBJ2-3 NA NA TRBV5-1 TGCGCCAGCAGCTTGGTTAGCACAGATACGCAGTATTTT CASSLVSTDTQYF